The 23 T cell receptor beta chains given below trace back to one sample, sequenced in a study of cytomegalovirus exposure and HLA in healthy donors. Amplification used 60 Vbeta primers and 13 Jbeta primers. TCRdb's table, derived via immunoSEQ multiplex PCR, lists solely in-frame clones and lacks some. Of 100,000 or so clones listed, 65% to 80% were seen once; the top ten hold approximately 2.5%. The material sequenced was PBMCs. The receptors stem from a female donor in good health and CMV-seronegative.

This sequence joins TRBV5-6 and TRBJ2-7; TRBD1 matches 9 bases. Germline CDR1 SGHDT, CDR2 YYEEEE. V lost 2 bases and J lost 3; bases outside the gene matches: 3. The CDR3 has 14 amino acids. DNA for the CDR3: TGTGCCAGCAGCTTCGGGACAGGGAACTACGAGCAGTACTTC. It translates to CASSFGTGNYEQYF.

The chain recombines TRBV18 with TRBJ2-7, with TRBD1 matching 10 bases. The germline V gene encodes CDR1 KGHSH and CDR2 LQKENI. The junction had 20 bases not matched to a gene; V was cut back by 3 bases and J by 12 bases. The CDR3 has 17 amino acids. This CDR3 reads CASSPASPGTGALGWYF. As DNA, the CDR3 is TGTGCCAGCTCACCTGCTTCCCCCGGGACAGGGGCGCTAGGTTGGTACTTC.

This rearrangement joins TRBV15 to TRBJ1-5; TRBD1 agrees at 9 bases. CDR1 is LNHNV and CDR2 is YYDKDF in the germline V gene (reference sequence). Germline trimming cut 0 bases from V and 6 bases from J; bases unmatched to any gene: 6. The CDR3 has 16 residues. The CDR3 coding sequence is TGTGCCACCAGCAGAGACCGGGACAGGGAGTCTCAGCCCCAGCATTTT. Translating gives CATSRDRDRESQPQHF.

This sequence joins TRBV15 and TRBJ2-3; D possibly corresponds to TRBD1 (5 bases). The CDR3 has 15 amino acids. V shed 0 bases and J shed 5 bases, with 12 bases lying between them. Germline-derived CDR1 and CDR2 are LNHNV and YYDKDF (reference sequence). The CDR3 loop is CATSRDRGLGDTQYF. CDR3 coding DNA: TGTGCCACCAGCAGAGATAGGGGTTTAGGAGATACGCAGTATTTT.

The J gene is TRBJ2-4, the V gene TRBV15, with D unresolved. Per germline, CDR1 LNHNV and CDR2 YYDKDF (reference sequence). Trimming left V 2 bases short and J 7 bases short, with 6 bases between. This CDR3 has 12 residues. CDR3 DNA sequence: TGTGCCACCAGCAGATCTGCGAACATTCAGTACTTC. It yields the protein CATSRSANIQYF.

V and J are TRBV9 and TRBJ2-7; 8 bases line up with TRBD1. Germline CDR1 and CDR2: SGDLS and YYNGEE. Losses at the gene ends were 3 bases for V and 6 bases for J; bases not matched to a gene: 8. The CDR3 length is 14 residues. For the CDR3, the DNA is TGTGCCAGCAGCGGTAGGTTGGGGACAGGCGAGCAGTACTTC. Translation gives CASSGRLGTGEQYF.

The chain links TRBV7-6 to TRBJ2-2, with a weak D call TRBD1 (6 bases). There are 13 residues in the CDR3. The germline V gene encodes CDR1 SGHVS and CDR2 FNYEAQ. The V gene lost 5 bases and the J gene lost 5 bases, with 9 bases spanning the gap. The CDR3 bases are TGTGCCAGCAGCAGCGACAGGACCGGGGAGCTGTTTTTT. This gives the protein CASSSDRTGELFF.

This clone has just one count. V gene TRBV10-1 combines with J gene TRBJ2-1; a weak D match, TRBD1 (6 bases). The CDR3 consists of 11 residues. CDR1 is WNHNN and CDR2 is SYGVQD in the germline V gene (reference sequence). V dropped 11 bases and J dropped 8 bases, with 13 bases sitting between them. Here the CDR3 reads CADHRADEQFF. The CDR3 coding sequence is TGCGCCGACCACAGGGCTGATGAGCAGTTCTTC.

The chain uses TRBV28 and TRBJ2-1; the D gene is possibly TRBD1 (6 bases). CDR3 length: 15 residues. The V and J ends lost 2 bases and 6 bases respectively, with 14 bases between them. Germline CDR1 is MDHEN and CDR2 is SYDVKM. The CDR3 here is CASSLGQGWANEQFF. CDR3 in DNA: TGTGCCAGCAGTTTAGGGCAGGGGTGGGCCAATGAGCAGTTCTTC.

The V gene is TRBV27, the J gene TRBJ1-2; tentative D call: TRBD1 (5 bases). CDR1 and CDR2 (germline): MNHEY, SMNVEV (reference sequence). Trimming took 3 bases from V and 8 from J, leaving 10 bases between them. The CDR3 covers 12 residues. CDR3 nucleotides: TGTGCCAGCAGTTTCGCAGGGCGCGGCTACACCTTC. This codes for CASSFAGRGYTF.

The chain couples TRBV7-6 to TRBJ1-4, with D maybe TRBD1 (6 bases). This CDR3 contains 18 residues. Germline CDR1 SGHVS, CDR2 FNYEAQ. Trimming cost V 6 bases and J 0 bases, with 20 bases left between them. This CDR3 is CASRRWGGRNTTNEKLFF. In DNA form, the CDR3 reads TGTGCCAGCAGGAGATGGGGGGGGCGGAATACAACTAATGAAAAACTGTTTTTT. Using reference TRBV7-6 and TRBJ1-4 for the parts outside the CDR3, the full variable domain is GAGVSQSPRYKVTKRGQDVALRCDPISGHVSLYWYRQALGQGPEFLTYFNYEAQQDKSGLPNDRFSAERPEGSISTLTIQRTEQRDSAMYRCASRRWGGRNTTNEKLFFGSGTQLSVL.

This clone came up once. The V and J genes are TRBV27 and TRBJ2-7; TRBD2 matches 7 bases. The CDR3 runs to 16 residues. The germline gives CDR1 MNHEY, CDR2 SMNVEV (reference sequence). J lost 2 bases, V lost 2 bases, and 9 bases had no gene match. CDR3 DNA: TGTGCCAGCAGTTTAATCGGCGGCGGGGGACCCTACGAGCAGTACTTC. Encoded protein: CASSLIGGGGPYEQYF.

V usage is TRBV7-9 and J usage is TRBJ1-2; perhaps TRBD1 as D (5 bases). This CDR3 spans 13 amino acids. V lost 6 bases to trimming and J lost 8 bases, with 16 bases between them. Germline V gene data show CDR1 as SEHNR and CDR2 as FQNEAQ (reference sequence). The CDR3 loop is CASSRTGPGGYTF. The CDR3 coding sequence is TGTGCCAGCAGTAGAACAGGTCCCGGGGGCTACACCTTC.

This chain connects TRBV11-2 to TRBJ2-4; the match to TRBD1 covers 10 bases. V was clipped by 0 bases and J by 6 bases; unmatched bases: 5. The CDR3 extends over 16 amino acids. Germline V lookup: CDR1 SGHAT, CDR2 FQNNGV. CDR3 DNA sequence: TGTGCCAGCAGCTTAGATAGAGACAGGGGGCGAAACATTCAGTACTTC. Translating it yields CASSLDRDRGRNIQYF.

CDR3 sequence reads: CASIDDRLVGQPQHF. The CDR3 DNA reads as TGTGCCAGCATTGATGACAGGCTGGTAGGTCAGCCCCAGCATTTT. The rearrangement links TRBV6-1 to TRBJ1-5; weak D call: TRBD1 (6 bases). This CDR3 spans 15 amino acids. With 7 bases removed from V and 6 bases from J, the gap between germline ends came to 19 bases. CDR1 MNHNS and CDR2 SASEGT come from the germline V gene.

The chain links TRBV7-3 to TRBJ2-3, with TRBD1 identical over 8 bases. CDR3 length: 14 residues. Germline CDR1 SGHTA, CDR2 FQGTGA. V lost 2 bases to trimming and J lost 2 bases; unmatched junction nucleotides: 0. CDR3 coding DNA: TGTGCCAGCAGCTTACAGGGGGCCACAGATACGCAGTATTTT. It specifies CASSLQGATDTQYF. The entire variable domain, with the rest obtained from reference TRBV7-3 and TRBJ2-3, is as follows: GAGVSQTPSNKVTEKGKYVELRCDPISGHTALYWYRQSLGQGPEFLIYFQGTGAADDSGLPNDRFFAVRPEGSVSTLKIQRTERGDSAVYLCASSLQGATDTQYFGPGTRLTVL.

The V gene is TRBV19, the J gene TRBJ2-7; no clear D. The V end lost 1 base, the J end lost 0 bases, and 10 bases lay between the germline ends. Germline V gene lookup returns CDR1 LNHDA and CDR2 SQIVND (reference sequence). This CDR3 has 15 residues. The CDR3 spells CASSIVMGSSYEQYF. CDR3 DNA: TGTGCCAGTAGTATAGTAATGGGCAGCTCCTACGAGCAGTACTTC.

The chain carries TRBV6-1 and TRBJ2-7; 10 bases match TRBD2. Germline CDR1 is MNHNS and CDR2 is SASEGT. Trimming took 7 bases from V and 3 from J; bases not matched to a gene: 6. The CDR3 is 14 amino acids. CDR3 residues: CASIRTSGSYEQYF. The CDR3, as DNA: TGTGCCAGCATCCGGACTAGCGGCAGCTACGAGCAGTACTTC.

This clone has a handful of counts. V gene TRBV7-2 combines with J gene TRBJ1-1; D is perhaps TRBD1 (6 bases). Germline assignment: CDR1 SGHTA and CDR2 FQGNSA. Between the trimmed V and J ends, which lost 4 bases and 0 bases, there was a span of 12 bases. The CDR3 loop spans 15 amino acids. CDR3 sequence (DNA): TGTGCCAGCAGCTACGGACAGATCCTGAACACTGAAGCTTTCTTT. As protein: CASSYGQILNTEAFF.

The rearrangement joins TRBV6-5 to TRBJ2-5, with D possibly matching TRBD1 (5 bases). The DNA end favors TRBJ2-7, so the J call may be wrong. Germline V lookup: CDR1 MNHEY, CDR2 SVGAGI. The CDR3 length is 11 residues. CDR3 DNA sequence: TGTGCCAGCAGTTACAGGGGCGAGCAGTACTTC. As protein: CASSYRGEQYF.

V gene TRBV6-1 combines with J gene TRBJ1-5; 9 bases line up with TRBD1. The CDR3 covers 14 residues. The trim removed 5 bases at V and 4 bases at J, leaving 3 bases unmatched. The V gene's germline CDR1 is MNHNS and CDR2 SASEGT. The CDR3 protein is CASSSGTGNQPQHF. CDR3 sequence (DNA): TGTGCCAGCAGTTCCGGGACAGGGAATCAGCCCCAGCATTTT.

The chain employs TRBV6-1 and TRBJ2-7; TRBD2 agrees at 7 bases. The CDR3 totals 13 residues. Per germline, CDR1 MNHNS and CDR2 SASEGT. The V gene end was trimmed by 6 bases and the J gene end by 9 bases; junction bases not matched to a gene: 11. In nucleotides, the CDR3 is TGTGCCAGCAGGGGGGGGACCCCTCATGGGCAGTACTTC. Translating it yields CASRGGTPHGQYF.

This clone was found a few times. The chain combines TRBV30 with TRBJ2-1, with D possibly being TRBD2 (7 bases). The CDR3 contains 14 residues. Trimming removed 4 bases at V and 2 bases at J, with 12 bases between. The V gene's germline CDR1 is GTSNPN and CDR2 SVGIG (reference sequence). The DNA for the CDR3 is TGTGCCTGGAACGCGGGGGCCGCCTACAATGAGCAGTTCTTC. Amino acid sequence: CAWNAGAAYNEQFF.